Listed here is a single T cell receptor (beta chain). The source of the sample is a study of CD8 T cells in Susac syndrome. An amount of RNA that ranged from roughly 0.5 to 1 ug was reverse transcribed with random hexamers. TCRdb analysed the immunoSEQ multiplex PCR reads with MiXCR anew, one entry per CDR3 protein. The data hold just under 150,000 distinct CDR3 sequences, with roughly 95% observed a single time. The CDR3 consists of 15 residues. From germline, CDR1 is SGDLS and CDR2 YYNGEE. With 0 bases removed from V and 0 bases from J, the gap between germline ends came to 9 bases. Sequencing of TCR beta covered CD8+ and CD4+ T cells obtained from blood. Healthy donors formed controls matched for age and sex.

The specimen sequenced was CD4+ T cells from PBMCs. This chain uses TRBV9 with TRBJ1-2; D might be TRBD1 (6 bases). The TCR was taken from a human donor in good health. CDR3 sequence: CASSVDWTANYGYTF. As DNA, the CDR3 is TGTGCCAGCAGCGTAGATTGGACAGCTAACTATGGCTACACCTTC.